The 26 T cell receptor beta chains below all came from one sample that was sequenced in a study of T-cell memory formation after mild COVID-19. TCRdb re-derived calls from the 5' RACE reads in MiXCR, one entry per CDR3 protein. The sample lists approximately 390,000 distinct CDR3 sequences; approximately 15% were seen once. The specimen was PBMCs or a T cell subset sorted from them (not recorded which). The origin of the receptors is a young man who had mild COVID-19 (a few samples of this study predate the infection). Cell type and time point are not known.

The rearrangement joins TRBV5-1 to TRBJ1-1; D may be TRBD1 (5 bases). CDR3 size: 13 residues. Germline CDR1 SGHRS, CDR2 YFSETQ. Deletions cut 10 bases from V and 2 bases from J, with 15 bases between. CDR3 protein: CASGRDYNTEAFF. The CDR3 region has the DNA TGCGCCTCGGGCAGGGACTACAACACTGAAGCTTTCTTT. Filled out from reference TRBV5-1 and TRBJ1-1, the complete variable domain reads KAGVTQTPRYLIKTRGQQVTLSCSPISGHRSVSWYQQTPGQGLQFLFEYFSETQRNKGNFPGRFSGRQFSNSRSEMNVSTLELGDSALYLCASGRDYNTEAFFGQGTRLTVV.

The rearrangement links TRBV4-1 to TRBJ2-7; maybe TRBD1 (7 bases). V was shortened by 6 bases and J by 3 bases, with 15 bases between the two germline ends. CDR1 is MGHRA and CDR2 is YSYEKL in the germline V gene. The CDR3 is 14 residues long. CDR3 nucleotide sequence: TGCGCCAGCAGACTGACCAGGGGGGACTACGAGCAGTACTTC. Protein sequence: CASRLTRGDYEQYF.

The chain employs TRBV19 and TRBJ1-5; D is unresolved. The V end was cut by 7 bases, the J end by 4 bases, with 11 bases between. The CDR3 spans 13 residues. Germline CDR1 reads LNHDA; CDR2 reads SQIVND (reference sequence). The DNA of the CDR3 is TGTGCCAGTACTTTTGCGGGTAATCAGCCCCAGCATTTT. Translated, it gives CASTFAGNQPQHF.

This clonotype was observed many times. Written as DNA, the CDR3 is TGCGCCAGCAGCGTAACTAGAGATACGCAGTATTTT. Amino acid sequence: CASSVTRDTQYF. The genes are TRBV5-1 and TRBJ2-3; D is possibly TRBD2 (5 bases). Between the trimmed V and J ends, which lost 4 bases and 5 bases, there was a span of 8 bases. Germline assignment: CDR1 SGHRS and CDR2 YFSETQ. The CDR3 covers 12 residues.

This clonotype showed up just a few times. The V call is TRBV3-1, the J call TRBJ2-1; 9 bases match TRBD2. Germline loops: CDR1 LGHDT, CDR2 YNNKEL (reference sequence). This CDR3 is 15 amino acids long. Losses at the gene ends were 3 bases for V and 7 bases for J; bases not matched to a gene: 7. CDR3 coding DNA: TGTGCCAGCAGCCAGCCGGGCGGGGGGGTAAATGAGCAGTTCTTC. It yields the protein CASSQPGGGVNEQFF.

The chain has TRBV4-2 and TRBJ2-5; 12 bases are shared with TRBD2. J was trimmed by 5 bases and V by 5 bases; bases with no gene match: 6. The CDR3 covers 15 residues. CDR1 and CDR2 from the germline V gene are LGHNA and YNFKEQ. Here the CDR3 reads CASSEKLAGGETQYF. Written as DNA, the CDR3 is TGTGCCAGCAGCGAGAAACTAGCGGGGGGTGAGACCCAGTACTTC.

This clonotype was seen a handful of times. The gene calls are TRBV28 and TRBJ2-7, with unresolved D. This CDR3 is built from 12 residues. Germline lookup yields CDR1 MDHEN and CDR2 SYDVKM. Trimming removed 5 bases from V and 6 bases from J, with 11 bases in between. The CDR3 loop is CASSRQLGEQYV. DNA of the CDR3: TGTGCCAGCAGTCGCCAGTTGGGCGAGCAGTACGTC.

A few counts support this clonotype. The chain links TRBV7-6 to TRBJ2-3; 8 bases are a match to TRBD1. V was clipped by 4 bases and J by 1 base; unmatched bases: 1. This CDR3 is built from 14 residues. Germline V lookup: CDR1 SGHVS, CDR2 FNYEAQ. CDR3 DNA: TGTGCCAGCAGCTCGGACAGGGGCACAGATACGCAGTATTTT. The encoded protein is CASSSDRGTDTQYF.

The chain couples TRBV12-3 or TRBV12-4 to TRBJ2-3, with TRBD2 matching 11 bases. The J segment lost 5 bases and the V segment lost 6 bases, leaving 7 bases of the junction unmatched. The CDR3 extends over 15 amino acids. DNA for the CDR3: TGTGCCAGCAGGATAGCGGGGGGGCCAGGAGATACGCAGTATTTT. Protein sequence: CASRIAGGPGDTQYF.

This sequence joins TRBV7-2 and TRBJ2-2; no clear D gene. V gave up 3 bases and J gave up 8 bases, with 10 bases separating them. The V gene's germline CDR1 is SGHTA and CDR2 FQGNSA. The CDR3 runs 13 residues. The CDR3 sequence: CASSLRMEGELFF. The CDR3 region has the DNA TGTGCCAGCAGCTTGAGGATGGAGGGGGAGCTGTTTTTT.

This clonotype was counted ten times or more. The J gene is TRBJ2-1, the V gene TRBV28; D gene uncertain. CDR3 length equals 15 residues. Germline V gives CDR1 MDHEN, CDR2 SYDVKM. V shed 2 bases and J shed 4 bases, with 12 bases lying between them. The CDR3 protein is CASSLQVQPYNEQFF. CDR3 bases: TGTGCCAGCAGTTTACAGGTTCAGCCTTACAATGAGCAGTTCTTC.

This clonotype has more than one count but fewer than ten. The chain is built from TRBV7-9 and TRBJ1-6; D unresolved. CDR3 length: 13 amino acids. Germline CDR1 is SEHNR and CDR2 is FQNEAQ (reference sequence). Trimming removed 4 bases from V and 10 bases from J, with 11 bases in between. CDR3 bases: TGTGCCAGCAGCTCCACGGGAGGGTCACCCCTCCACTTT. It yields the protein CASSSTGGSPLHF. Full variable domain (missing parts from reference TRBV7-9 and TRBJ1-6): DTGVSQNPRHKITKRGQNVTFRCDPISEHNRLYWYRQTLGQGPEFLTYFQNEAQLEKSRLLSDRFSAERPKGSFSTLEIQRTEQGDSAMYLCASSSTGGSPLHFGNGTRLTVT.

V usage is TRBV10-2 and J usage is TRBJ1-1; D unclear. The germline V gene encodes CDR1 WSHSY and CDR2 SAAADI. CDR3 length: 13 residues. Trimming removed 0 bases from V and 11 bases from J, with 13 bases in between. The DNA of the CDR3 is TGCGCCAGCAGTGAGTCCGGTCCCTCGAGGGCTTTCTTT. Translating gives CASSESGPSRAFF.

The chain links TRBV19 to TRBJ2-3; D is possibly TRBD2 (8 bases). Germline lookup yields CDR1 LNHDA and CDR2 SQIVND (reference sequence). This CDR3 region has 17 residues. V was shortened by 4 bases and J by 5 bases, with 22 bases between the two germline ends. DNA for the CDR3: TGTGCCAGTAGTACCTGGACTAGCACAGGGGAGGGAGATACGCAGTATTTT. Protein: CASSTWTSTGEGDTQYF.

V usage is TRBV4-1 and J usage is TRBJ2-7, with TRBD2 as a possible D gene (5 bases). Trimming cost V 0 bases and J 3 bases, with 18 bases left between them. Per germline, CDR1 MGHRA and CDR2 YSYEKL. This CDR3 region has 17 residues. Here the CDR3 reads CASSQDRPSGAVYEQYF. The CDR3 DNA is TGCGCCAGCAGCCAAGATCGCCCCAGCGGTGCCGTCTACGAGCAGTACTTC.

This chain links TRBV9 with TRBJ2-3, with 7 bases fitting TRBD2. With 0 bases clipped from V and 4 bases from J, the junction kept 8 bases outside the gene matches. The CDR3 has 16 amino acids. The germline CDR1 and CDR2 sequences are SGDLS and YYNGEE. DNA of the CDR3: TGTGCCAGCAGCGTAGTCGGCGGGGGAATCGCAGATACGCAGTATTTT. This encodes CASSVVGGGIADTQYF.

The rearrangement uses TRBV4-3 and TRBJ2-2; maybe TRBD1 (7 bases). Germline V gives CDR1 LGHNA, CDR2 YSLEER. The CDR3 consists of 17 residues. V lost 6 bases, J lost 6 bases, and 23 bases lay in between. The DNA for the CDR3 is TGCGCCAGCAGTCGCGTCAGGGGGGCCCTTTCCGCCGGGGAGCTGTTTTTT. Its translation is CASSRVRGALSAGELFF.

V and J are TRBV20-1 and TRBJ2-3; 10 nucleotides line up with TRBD1. The V gene end was trimmed by 5 bases and the J gene end by 2 bases; junction bases not matched to a gene: 4. CDR1 DFQATT and CDR2 SNEGSKA come from the germline V gene (reference sequence). The CDR3 is 14 residues long. The CDR3 bases are TGCAGTGCTCGGGACAGGGGTATCACAGATACGCAGTATTTT. It codes for CSARDRGITDTQYF.

The V gene is TRBV30, the J gene TRBJ1-4, with D possibly matching TRBD1 (5 bases). This CDR3 spans 15 amino acids. Deletions cut 0 bases from V and 10 bases from J, with 18 bases between. Per the germline V gene, CDR1 is GTSNPN and CDR2 is SVGIG (reference sequence). CDR3 in amino acids: CAWSVNAAGKGKLFF. In DNA, the CDR3 is TGTGCCTGGAGTGTAAATGCGGCAGGGAAGGGAAAACTGTTTTTT.

The genes are TRBV4-3 and TRBJ2-5; D is undetermined. Germline V gene sequence: CDR1 LGHNA, CDR2 YSLEER. CDR3 length: 14 amino acids. Trimming shortened V by 5 bases and J by 5 bases, and 15 bases separated the two germline ends. The CDR3 nucleotides are TGCGCCAGCAGCGTTCTAGGGATTGTGGAGACCCAGTACTTC. Its protein is CASSVLGIVETQYF.

V usage is TRBV4-3 and J usage is TRBJ2-3, with D perhaps being TRBD1 or TRBD2 (5 bases each). Trimming removed 0 bases from V and 9 bases from J, with 16 bases in between. The CDR3 contains 15 residues. Germline CDR1 is LGHNA and CDR2 is YSLEER. CDR3 nucleotide sequence: TGCGCCAGCAGCCAAGATGGGGCTAACCCGGGGACGCAGTATTTT. Translated, it gives CASSQDGANPGTQYF.

The rearrangement links TRBV18 to TRBJ2-6; D gene unclear. The CDR3 spans 16 residues. The V gene lost 3 bases and the J gene lost 0 bases, with 9 bases spanning the gap. From germline, CDR1 is KGHSH and CDR2 LQKENI. CDR3 DNA sequence: TGTGCCAGCTCACCCCGCGGCGTCTCTGGGGCCAACGTCCTGACTTTC. It translates to CASSPRGVSGANVLTF.

This clonotype was observed a handful of times. V and J are TRBV6-5 and TRBJ2-5, with D perhaps TRBD1 (5 bases). Germline-derived CDR1 and CDR2 are MNHEY and SVGAGI. Trimming left V 2 bases short and J 5 bases short, with 18 bases between. The CDR3 sequence is 16 residues long. The CDR3, as DNA: TGTGCCAGCAGTTACAGAAACACAGGATGGCTCGAGACCCAGTACTTC. It codes for CASSYRNTGWLETQYF.

The chain combines TRBV7-2 with TRBJ1-6; unclear D gene. Germline-derived CDR1 and CDR2 are SGHTA and FQGNSA. The V end lost 4 bases, the J end lost 8 bases, and 12 bases lay between the germline ends. CDR3 length equals 14 residues. DNA for the CDR3: TGTGCCAGCAGCTCCTTGGTAGGGCATTCACCCCTCCACTTT. As protein: CASSSLVGHSPLHF.

This clonotype appeared a few times. The gene calls are TRBV6-2 or TRBV6-3 and TRBJ2-7; D remains ambiguous. The CDR3 sequence is 14 residues long. Germline CDR1 reads MNHEY; CDR2 reads SVGEGT. V lost 2 bases, J lost 4 bases, and 12 bases lay in between. The CDR3 here is CASSYGPYIYEQYF. The CDR3 DNA follows: TGTGCCAGCAGTTACGGGCCATACATTTACGAGCAGTACTTC.

This rearrangement joins TRBV5-6 to TRBJ2-3; D gene unclear. Trimming took 0 bases from V and 2 from J, leaving 10 bases between them. From germline, CDR1 is SGHDT and CDR2 YYEEEE. This CDR3 is built from 15 residues. CDR3 region: CASSLGPGPTDTQYF. The CDR3 coding sequence is TGTGCCAGCAGCTTGGGGCCGGGCCCCACAGATACGCAGTATTTT.